Listed below are T cell receptor beta chains from one sample, sequenced in a study of cytomegalovirus exposure and HLA in healthy donors. Clones were read by immunoSEQ multiplex PCR, and TCRdb kept only the in-frame ones, dropping some. The table includes 120,000 or so clones, 17% detected once. Material for sequencing was PBMCs. The receptors were sampled from a female donor in good health and CMV-seropositive. Each CDR3 is given with its conserved first and last residue. The D gene is left open where the match is weak. A clone size is listed for some rows: how often the clone was seen (once, few, many), or a class if it is expanded.

>TRBD1|NA|TRBV15|TRBJ1-2
CATSRDRRGLDGYTF
TGTGCCACCAGCAGAGATCGTAGGGGGCTAGATGGCTACACCTTC
>TRBD1|NA|TRBV4-2|TRBJ2-7
CASSQGTGGRYEQYF
TGTGCCAGCAGCCAAGGGACAGGGGGTCGCTACGAGCAGTACTTC
>TRBD1|NA|TRBV29-1|TRBJ2-7
CSVEEDRGFHEQYF
TGCAGCGTAGAAGAGGACAGGGGATTCCACGAGCAGTACTTC
>NA|few|TRBV6-6|TRBJ1-1
CASSYSPSGEAFF
TGTGCCAGCAGTTACTCCCCCTCAGGTGAAGCTTTCTTT
>TRBD1|NA|TRBV5-4|TRBJ1-2
CASSPQGQNYGYTF
TGTGCCAGCAGCCCGCAGGGACAGAACTATGGCTACACCTTC
>TRBD1|NA|TRBV9|TRBJ1-6
CASSGITTGVPLHF
TGTGCCAGCAGCGGGATTACCACAGGGGTACCCCTCCACTTT
>NA|few|TRBV4-2|TRBJ1-2
CASQAGVPGFYGYTF
TGTGCCTCTCAGGCTGGGGTACCGGGGTTCTATGGCTACACCTTC
>TRBD1|NA|TRBV4-2|TRBJ2-7
CASSQDLGYRGLTYEQYF
TGTGCCAGCAGCCAAGATTTGGGTTACAGGGGGCTAACCTACGAGCAGTACTTC
>NA|NA|TRBV9|TRBJ2-5
CASSVVGRLQETQYF
TGTGCCAGCAGCGTAGTAGGGAGACTTCAAGAGACCCAGTACTTC
>NA|NA|TRBV5-1|TRBJ1-2
CASSATGTRGYTF
TGCGCCAGCAGTGCGACAGGTACCCGTGGCTACACCTTC
>TRBD2|NA|TRBV5-1|TRBJ2-1
CASSLEVLAGARGSEQFF
TGCGCCAGCAGCTTGGAGGTTCTAGCGGGAGCCCGCGGGAGTGAGCAGTTCTTC
>NA|few|TRBV5-1|TRBJ2-1
CASSLESEQNNEQFF
TGCGCCAGCAGCTTGGAATCGGAGCAAAACAATGAGCAGTTCTTC
>NA|few|TRBV4-2|TRBJ2-1
CASSQDSAYNEQFF
TGTGCCAGCAGCCAAGATTCAGCCTACAATGAGCAGTTCTTC
>TRBD2|NA|TRBV28|TRBJ2-5
CASTPILAGEEETQYF
TGTGCCAGCACCCCCATACTAGCGGGAGAGGAAGAGACCCAGTACTTC
>NA|NA|TRBV29-1|TRBJ1-1
CSVDPLGGTEAFF
TGCAGCGTTGATCCCCTCGGGGGCACTGAAGCTTTCTTT
>NA|NA|TRBV9|TRBJ2-1
CASSAGIPGYNEQFF
TGTGCCAGCAGCGCGGGGATCCCGGGGTACAATGAGCAGTTCTTC
>TRBD1|NA|TRBV4-3|TRBJ2-1
CASSQDGAGGNEQFF
TGCGCCAGCAGCCAAGATGGGGCAGGGGGCAATGAGCAGTTCTTC
>NA|few|TRBV30|TRBJ1-5
CAWSQSNNQPQHF
TGTGCCTGGAGCCAATCAAACAATCAGCCCCAGCATTTT
>TRBD1|few|TRBV7-8|TRBJ2-7
CASSLWTGSYEQYF
TGTGCCAGCAGCCTGTGGACAGGCTCCTACGAGCAGTACTTC
>TRBD1|few|TRBV2|TRBJ2-7
CASRDRSYEQYF
TGTGCCAGCAGGGACAGGTCCTACGAGCAGTACTTC
>NA|NA|TRBV9|TRBJ2-5
CASSVDSRAGGETQYF
TGTGCCAGCAGCGTAGATAGTCGGGCAGGAGGGGAGACCCAGTACTTC
>NA|few|TRBV19|TRBJ2-2
CASSLEQWDSRDTGELFF
TGTGCCAGTAGTCTAGAACAGTGGGACTCAAGGGACACCGGGGAGCTGTTTTTT
>TRBD2|few|TRBV28|TRBJ2-1
CASTGVVLLAEEGLGQFF
TGTGCCAGCACAGGTGTGGTTTTACTAGCGGAGGAGGGTTTAGGGCAGTTCTTC
>TRBD2|few|TRBV30|TRBJ2-3
CAWSVGTSGRTDTQYF
TGTGCCTGGAGTGTTGGGACTAGCGGGAGGACAGATACGCAGTATTTT
>NA|NA|TRBV28|TRBJ2-5
CASSRGSGTQYF
TGTGCCAGCAGTCGAGGCTCTGGGACCCAGTACTTC
>NA|NA|TRBV28|TRBJ1-6
CASISAKSPLHF
TGTGCCAGCATCTCTGCTAAGTCACCCCTCCACTTT
>NA|NA|TRBV19|TRBJ2-3
CASSIGGSTDTQYF
TGTGCCAGTAGTATCGGAGGTTCCACAGATACGCAGTATTTT
>TRBD2|NA|TRBV2|TRBJ2-1
CASRELAGEFF
TGTGCCAGCAGGGAATTAGCGGGGGAGTTCTTC
>TRBD1|few|TRBV28|TRBJ1-2
CASGGQQTYYGYTF
TGTGCCAGCGGGGGACAGCAAACATACTATGGCTACACCTTC
>NA|NA|TRBV5-1|TRBJ1-2
CASSPTRGELYGYTF
TGCGCCAGCAGCCCCACCCGGGGGGAGCTCTATGGCTACACCTTC
>NA|few|TRBV6-5|TRBJ1-2
CASSPTGPYGYTF
TGTGCCAGCAGTCCGACAGGTCCCTATGGCTACACCTTC
>TRBD2|NA|TRBV29-1|TRBJ2-4
CSTRLAGGLSNIQYF
TGCAGCACACGACTAGCGGGAGGGCTATCAAACATTCAGTACTTC
>TRBD1|NA|TRBV4-1|TRBJ1-1
CASSSRGVGGTDRGAEAFF
TGCGCCAGCAGCTCCCGAGGAGTAGGTGGGACGGACAGGGGCGCTGAAGCTTTCTTT
>TRBD1|few|TRBV5-1|TRBJ1-1
CASSLATGGAWTEAFF
TGCGCCAGCAGCCTGGCAACAGGGGGCGCTTGGACTGAAGCTTTCTTT
>NA|NA|TRBV6-5|TRBJ1-3
CASSPDSGNTIYF
TGTGCCAGCTCCCCAGACTCTGGAAACACCATATATTTT
>NA|few|TRBV27|TRBJ1-1
CASSDLPETEAFF
TGTGCCAGCAGTGATCTGCCCGAGACTGAAGCTTTCTTT
>NA|few|TRBV7-2|TRBJ2-2
CASSPGLLNTGELFF
TGTGCCAGCAGCCCGGGACTGTTGAACACCGGGGAGCTGTTTTTT
>TRBD1|few|TRBV19|TRBJ1-5
CASSIRDSLNQPQHF
TGTGCCAGTAGTATTAGGGACAGCCTAAATCAGCCCCAGCATTTT
>NA|NA|TRBV19|TRBJ1-2
CASSNRVGYTF
TGTGCCAGTAGTAACAGGGTTGGCTACACCTTC
>TRBD1|NA|TRBV25-1|TRBJ2-1
CASRRQGRVAKQFF
TGTGCCAGCAGACGACAGGGTCGGGTCGCCAAGCAGTTCTTC
>TRBD1|few|TRBV7-2|TRBJ1-1
CASSYRQGRGVNTEAFF
TGTGCCAGCAGCTACCGACAGGGACGGGGCGTGAACACTGAAGCTTTCTTT
>TRBD1|NA|TRBV25-1|TRBJ1-4
CASSGRQGYSTNEKLFF
TGTGCCAGCAGTGGACGACAGGGGTACTCGACTAATGAAAAACTGTTTTTT
>NA|NA|TRBV4-1|TRBJ1-4
CASSQIGGKLFF
TGCGCCAGCAGCCAGATTGGAGGAAAACTGTTTTTT
>TRBD1|few|TRBV6-6|TRBJ2-2
CASRRSPGGFTGELFF
TGTGCCAGCAGACGTAGTCCAGGGGGCTTCACCGGGGAGCTGTTTTTT